A selection of T cell receptor beta chains follows, all from one sample in a study of cytomegalovirus exposure and HLA in healthy donors. Libraries were prepared by immunoSEQ multiplex PCR; TCRdb keeps only in-frame clonotypes and omits some of them. The table shows about 160,000 clones, with 86% occurring only once. The sample comprised PBMCs. These TCRs come from a woman aged 25 to 39 in good health and CMV-seronegative. Each CDR3 is given with its conserved first and last residue. D genes are given only for firm matches. Not every row has a clone size; where given, it reads once, few, many or a size class.

clone size,V gene,J gene,D gene,CDR3 protein,CDR3 DNA
.,TRBV27,TRBJ2-3,.,CASSLLDSPSTDTQYF,TGTGCCAGCAGTCTCCTCGACAGCCCTAGCACAGATACGCAGTATTTT
.,TRBV4-2,TRBJ1-1,.,CASSGSLASNTEAFF,TGTGCCAGCAGCGGTAGTTTGGCCTCCAACACTGAAGCTTTCTTT
few,TRBV7-2,TRBJ1-5,.,CASSLAYQPQHF,TGTGCCAGCAGCTTAGCGTATCAGCCCCAGCATTTT
.,TRBV5-1,TRBJ1-4,TRBD1,CASSFLTITGGRHGVTNEKLFF,TGCGCCAGCAGCTTTTTGACAATAACAGGGGGGCGTCATGGAGTAACTAATGAAAAACTGTTTTTT
.,TRBV28,TRBJ1-3,TRBD1,CASSLSGTGIGNTIYF,TGTGCCAGCAGTTTAAGCGGGACAGGGATTGGAAACACCATATATTTT
.,TRBV11-2,TRBJ2-7,.,CASSIAQTSYEQYF,TGTGCCAGCAGCATAGCTCAAACCTCCTACGAGCAGTACTTC
once,TRBV4-1,TRBJ1-1,TRBD1,CASSRRQGMNTEAFF,TGCGCCAGCAGCCGAAGACAGGGGATGAACACTGAAGCTTTCTTT
few,TRBV7-6,TRBJ2-5,.,CASSLGGPQETQYF,TGTGCCAGCAGCTTAGGGGGACCACAAGAGACCCAGTACTTC
.,TRBV19,TRBJ2-7,.,CASSGGEAGSYEQYF,TGTGCCAGTAGTGGAGGAGAGGCGGGTTCATACGAGCAGTACTTC
.,TRBV29-1,TRBJ2-1,.,CSVEGWITGTYNEQFF,TGCAGCGTTGAGGGTTGGATAACCGGTACCTACAATGAGCAGTTCTTC
.,TRBV18,TRBJ2-7,.,CASSPRADYEQYF,TGTGCCAGCTCACCCCGAGCGGATTACGAGCAGTACTTC
.,TRBV6-6,TRBJ2-2,.,CASKHRSANTGELFF,TGTGCCAGCAAACACAGGAGTGCGAACACCGGGGAGCTGTTTTTT
.,TRBV6-1,TRBJ2-2,.,CASSNRFRNTGELFF,TGTGCCAGCAGTAACAGATTTCGTAACACCGGGGAGCTGTTTTTT
.,TRBV2,TRBJ1-4,.,CASSVWDANEKLFF,TGTGCCAGCAGTGTTTGGGATGCTAATGAAAAACTGTTTTTT
.,TRBV21-1,TRBJ2-7,.,CASSSRDRDYEQYF,TGTGCCAGCAGCTCCCGGGACAGGGACTACGAGCAGTACTTC
.,TRBV6-1,TRBJ1-2,.,CASSELVEGNYGYTF,TGTGCCAGCAGTGAACTGGTTGAGGGGAACTATGGCTACACCTTC
.,TRBV11-3,TRBJ2-2,.,CASSPPESPGELFF,TGTGCCAGCAGCCCTCCGGAGAGTCCCGGGGAGCTGTTTTTT
.,TRBV6-5,TRBJ2-6,.,CASTGAPSGANVLTF,TGTGCCAGCACAGGGGCCCCCTCTGGGGCCAACGTCCTGACTTTC
.,TRBV9,TRBJ1-5,.,CASSVGVHNQPQHF,TGTGCCAGCAGCGTAGGTGTGCACAATCAGCCCCAGCATTTT
.,TRBV13,TRBJ1-1,.,CASSLGQSTEAFF,TGTGCCAGCAGCCTCGGACAGTCCACTGAAGCTTTCTTT
.,TRBV29-1,TRBJ2-3,TRBD2,CSAASGTSTDTQYF,TGCAGCGCTGCTAGCGGTACTAGCACAGATACGCAGTATTTT
.,TRBV6-6,TRBJ2-5,TRBD1,CASSGQGRQETQYF,TGTGCCAGCAGTGGACAGGGTCGACAAGAGACCCAGTACTTC
.,TRBV7-9,TRBJ1-5,.,CASSSVGLSSPQHF,TGTGCCAGCAGCTCCGTCGGTCTTTCGTCGCCCCAGCATTTT
.,TRBV14,TRBJ2-6,.,CASSQDWTGANVLTF,TGTGCCAGCAGCCAAGATTGGACTGGGGCCAACGTCCTGACTTTC
.,TRBV19,TRBJ2-7,TRBD2,CASYGLAGGNYEQYF,TGTGCCAGCTACGGACTAGCGGGAGGCAACTACGAGCAGTACTTC
.,TRBV5-1,TRBJ2-7,TRBD2,CASARTSFYEQYF,TGCGCCAGCGCGAGGACTAGTTTCTACGAGCAGTACTTC
.,TRBV28,TRBJ2-7,TRBD2,CASTTAGESYEQYF,TGTGCCAGCACCACGGCGGGGGAATCCTACGAGCAGTACTTC
once,TRBV10-3,TRBJ1-1,TRBD1,CAIRSGTGHVTEAFF,TGTGCCATCAGGTCCGGGACAGGGCATGTCACTGAAGCTTTCTTT
.,TRBV19,TRBJ2-1,TRBD2,CASSDLAGYQVEQFF,TGTGCCAGTAGTGATCTAGCGGGATATCAAGTCGAGCAGTTCTTC
.,TRBV7-3,TRBJ1-6,.,CASSLSGNSPLHF,TGTGCCAGCAGCTTGTCGGGAAATTCACCCCTCCACTTT
.,TRBV29-1,TRBJ2-7,TRBD1,CSVRRQGKHEQYF,TGCAGCGTTAGACGACAGGGCAAACACGAGCAGTACTTC
once,TRBV5-1,TRBJ1-2,.,CASSSGTIGYTF,TGCGCCAGCAGCTCGGGGACAATTGGCTACACCTTC
.,TRBV5-1,TRBJ2-6,.,CASSLSGSGANVLTF,TGCGCCAGCAGCTTGTCCGGCTCTGGGGCCAACGTCCTGACTTTC
.,TRBV6-5,TRBJ1-5,.,CASSYGEINQPQHF,TGTGCCAGCAGTTACGGGGAAATCAATCAGCCCCAGCATTTT
.,TRBV11-3,TRBJ2-3,TRBD2,CASSLDGGSTDTQYF,TGTGCCAGCAGCTTAGACGGGGGGAGCACAGATACGCAGTATTTT
.,TRBV13,TRBJ2-7,.,CASSPGTPSDEQYF,TGTGCCAGCAGCCCGGGGACCCCTTCCGACGAGCAGTACTTC
.,TRBV7-8,TRBJ2-7,.,CASSPRVGLTSSYEQYF,TGTGCCAGCAGCCCTAGGGTAGGGCTCACAAGCTCCTACGAGCAGTACTTC
.,TRBV6-5,TRBJ1-5,.,CASSHKSNQPQHF,TGTGCCAGCAGCCACAAGAGCAATCAGCCCCAGCATTTT
.,TRBV9,TRBJ2-1,.,CASSPLGTIGNEQFF,TGTGCCAGCAGCCCGCTAGGGACCATAGGCAATGAGCAGTTCTTC
.,TRBV2,TRBJ2-7,.,CASSVSYEQYF,TGTGCCAGCAGTGTGTCCTACGAGCAGTACTTC
.,TRBV7-8,TRBJ2-1,TRBD2,CASSLGSQAGVRGEQFF,TGTGCCAGCAGCTTAGGATCCCAAGCGGGAGTAAGGGGTGAGCAGTTCTTC
.,TRBV9,TRBJ2-2,.,CASSVVSDTGELFF,TGTGCCAGCAGCGTAGTGTCAGACACCGGGGAGCTGTTTTTT
once,TRBV11-2,TRBJ1-1,.,CASSLVYGSNTEAFF,TGTGCCAGCAGCTTAGTTTACGGCAGTAACACTGAAGCTTTCTTT
.,TRBV5-4,TRBJ1-2,.,CASSFTGAHYGYTF,TGTGCCAGCAGCTTCACCGGGGCCCACTATGGCTACACCTTC
.,TRBV7-2,TRBJ2-3,.,CASSLGQLTDTQYF,TGTGCCAGCAGCTTAGGGCAGCTCACAGATACGCAGTATTTT
.,TRBV2,TRBJ1-1,.,CASSETGLANTEAFF,TGTGCCAGCAGCGAAACAGGGTTGGCAAACACTGAAGCTTTCTTT
once,TRBV11-2,TRBJ2-7,.,CASSKRPDGRAYEQYF,TGTGCCAGCAGCAAAAGACCGGACGGACGCGCCTACGAGCAGTACTTC
once,TRBV15,TRBJ1-1,.,CATSRWGTEAFF,TGTGCCACCAGCAGGTGGGGGACTGAAGCTTTCTTT
.,TRBV18,TRBJ1-1,.,CASSPSGFEAFF,TGTGCCAGCTCACCATCAGGGTTTGAAGCTTTCTTT
once,TRBV9,TRBJ1-1,.,CASSPLISQNTEAFF,TGTGCCAGCAGCCCCCTTATCTCTCAAAACACTGAAGCTTTCTTT
.,TRBV19,TRBJ1-2,.,CASSYREFGYTF,TGTGCCAGTAGTTACAGGGAGTTTGGCTACACCTTC
.,TRBV5-4,TRBJ2-4,TRBD1,CASSWGPGGGKNIQYF,TGTGCCAGCAGCTGGGGCCCAGGGGGCGGCAAAAACATTCAGTACTTC
.,TRBV7-2,TRBJ1-1,.,CASSLLGTYTEAFF,TGTGCCAGCAGCTTATTGGGGACGTACACTGAAGCTTTCTTT
.,TRBV19,TRBJ1-5,.,CASSITSNQPQHF,TGTGCCAGTAGTATAACGAGCAATCAGCCCCAGCATTTT
.,TRBV15,TRBJ1-5,.,CATSRDLDSGGNQPQHF,TGTGCCACCAGCAGAGATCTGGATTCCGGGGGAAATCAGCCCCAGCATTTT
.,TRBV4-1,TRBJ1-5,.,CASSQVMGGWQPQHF,TGCGCCAGCAGCCAAGTTATGGGGGGTTGGCAGCCCCAGCATTTT
.,TRBV6-1,TRBJ1-5,TRBD1,CAADRGLNQPQHF,TGTGCCGCAGACAGGGGTCTCAATCAGCCCCAGCATTTT
.,TRBV5-4,TRBJ2-5,.,CASSPTGPRETQYF,TGTGCCAGCAGCCCGACCGGCCCGAGGGAGACCCAGTACTTC
.,TRBV7-9,TRBJ2-7,.,CASSLAGTSYEQYF,TGTGCCAGCAGCTTAGCCGGGACCTCCTACGAGCAGTACTTC
.,TRBV9,TRBJ2-5,TRBD1,CASSFGQGGETQYF,TGTGCCAGCAGCTTTGGACAGGGGGGTGAGACCCAGTACTTC